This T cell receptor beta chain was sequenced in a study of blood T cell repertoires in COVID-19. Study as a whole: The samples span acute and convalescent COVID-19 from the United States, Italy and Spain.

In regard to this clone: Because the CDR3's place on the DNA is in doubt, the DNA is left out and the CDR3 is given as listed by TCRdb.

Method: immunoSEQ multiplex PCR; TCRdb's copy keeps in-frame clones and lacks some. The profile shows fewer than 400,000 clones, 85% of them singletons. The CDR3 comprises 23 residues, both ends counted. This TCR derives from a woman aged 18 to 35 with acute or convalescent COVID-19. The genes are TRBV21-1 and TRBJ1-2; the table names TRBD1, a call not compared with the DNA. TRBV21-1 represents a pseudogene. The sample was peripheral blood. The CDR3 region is CASSIPAGGEWLHLQPWANGYTF.